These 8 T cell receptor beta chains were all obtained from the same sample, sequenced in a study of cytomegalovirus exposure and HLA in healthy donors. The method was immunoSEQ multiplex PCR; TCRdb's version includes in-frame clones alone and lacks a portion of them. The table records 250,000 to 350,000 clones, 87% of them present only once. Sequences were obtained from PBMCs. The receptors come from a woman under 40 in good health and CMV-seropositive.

CDR3 protein: CAWSVGRYEQYF. CDR3 nucleotide sequence: TGTGCCTGGAGTGTGGGGCGGTACGAGCAGTACTTC. This chain joins TRBV30 and TRBJ2-7; possible D gene TRBD1, 5 bases. This CDR3 is 12 amino acids long. The V end lost 0 bases, the J end lost 4 bases, and 7 bases lay between the germline ends. CDR1 GTSNPN and CDR2 SVGIG come from the germline V gene (reference sequence).

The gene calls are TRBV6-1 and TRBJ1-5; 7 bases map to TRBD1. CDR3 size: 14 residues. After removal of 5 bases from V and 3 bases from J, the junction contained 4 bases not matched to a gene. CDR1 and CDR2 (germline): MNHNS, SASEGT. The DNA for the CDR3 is TGTGCCAGCAGTCAACAGGGGACCAATCAGCCCCAGCATTTT. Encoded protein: CASSQQGTNQPQHF.

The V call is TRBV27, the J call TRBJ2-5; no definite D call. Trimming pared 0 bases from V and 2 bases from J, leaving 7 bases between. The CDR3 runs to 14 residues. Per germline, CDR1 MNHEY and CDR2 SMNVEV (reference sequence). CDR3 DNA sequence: TGTGCCAGCAGTTTATCGTGGGGACAAGAGACCCAGTACTTC. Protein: CASSLSWGQETQYF.

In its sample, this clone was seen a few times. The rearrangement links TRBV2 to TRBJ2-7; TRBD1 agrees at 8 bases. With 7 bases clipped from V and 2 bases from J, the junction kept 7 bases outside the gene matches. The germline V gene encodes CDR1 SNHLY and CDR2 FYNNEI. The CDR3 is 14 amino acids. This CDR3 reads CASTGQGRAYEQYF. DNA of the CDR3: TGTGCCAGCACAGGACAGGGTCGTGCCTACGAGCAGTACTTC.

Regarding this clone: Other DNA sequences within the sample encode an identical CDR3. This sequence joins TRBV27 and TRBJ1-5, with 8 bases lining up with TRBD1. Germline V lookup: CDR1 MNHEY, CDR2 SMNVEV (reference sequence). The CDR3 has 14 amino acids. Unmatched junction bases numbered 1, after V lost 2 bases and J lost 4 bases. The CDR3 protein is CASSLTGGNQPQHF. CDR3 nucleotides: TGTGCCAGCAGTTTAACAGGGGGGAATCAGCCCCAGCATTTT.

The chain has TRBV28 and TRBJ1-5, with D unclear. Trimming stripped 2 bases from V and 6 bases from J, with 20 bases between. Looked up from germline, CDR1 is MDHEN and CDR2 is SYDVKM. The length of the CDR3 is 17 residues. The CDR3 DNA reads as TGTGCCAGCAGTTTAAAAGTATGGATTTTAGAGAGTCAGCCCCAGCATTTT. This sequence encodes CASSLKVWILESQPQHF.

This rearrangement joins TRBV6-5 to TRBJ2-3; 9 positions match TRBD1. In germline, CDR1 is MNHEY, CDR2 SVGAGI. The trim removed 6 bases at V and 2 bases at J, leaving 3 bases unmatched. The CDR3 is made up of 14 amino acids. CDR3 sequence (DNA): TGTGCCAGCAGACGGGACAGGGTCACAGATACGCAGTATTTT. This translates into CASRRDRVTDTQYF.

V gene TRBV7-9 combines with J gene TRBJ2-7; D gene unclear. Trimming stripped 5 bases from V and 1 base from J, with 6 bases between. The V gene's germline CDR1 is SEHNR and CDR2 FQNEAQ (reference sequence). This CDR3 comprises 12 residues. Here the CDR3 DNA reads TGTGCCAGCAGCCCAAGGTCCTACGAGCAGTACTTC. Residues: CASSPRSYEQYF.